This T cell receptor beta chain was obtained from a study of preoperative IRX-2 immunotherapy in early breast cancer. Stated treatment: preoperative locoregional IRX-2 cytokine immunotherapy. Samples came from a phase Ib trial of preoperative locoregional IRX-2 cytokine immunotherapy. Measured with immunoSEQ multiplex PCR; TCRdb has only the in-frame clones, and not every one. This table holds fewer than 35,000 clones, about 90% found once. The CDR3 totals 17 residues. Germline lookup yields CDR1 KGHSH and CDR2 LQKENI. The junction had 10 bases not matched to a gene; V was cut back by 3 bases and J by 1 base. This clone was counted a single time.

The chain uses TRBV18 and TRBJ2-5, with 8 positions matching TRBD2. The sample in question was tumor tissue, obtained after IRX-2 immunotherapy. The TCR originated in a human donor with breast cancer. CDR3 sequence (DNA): TGTGCCAGCTCACCGACGCGCGGGGGGCTCTTCCAAGAGACCCAGTACTTC. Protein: CASSPTRGGLFQETQYF.